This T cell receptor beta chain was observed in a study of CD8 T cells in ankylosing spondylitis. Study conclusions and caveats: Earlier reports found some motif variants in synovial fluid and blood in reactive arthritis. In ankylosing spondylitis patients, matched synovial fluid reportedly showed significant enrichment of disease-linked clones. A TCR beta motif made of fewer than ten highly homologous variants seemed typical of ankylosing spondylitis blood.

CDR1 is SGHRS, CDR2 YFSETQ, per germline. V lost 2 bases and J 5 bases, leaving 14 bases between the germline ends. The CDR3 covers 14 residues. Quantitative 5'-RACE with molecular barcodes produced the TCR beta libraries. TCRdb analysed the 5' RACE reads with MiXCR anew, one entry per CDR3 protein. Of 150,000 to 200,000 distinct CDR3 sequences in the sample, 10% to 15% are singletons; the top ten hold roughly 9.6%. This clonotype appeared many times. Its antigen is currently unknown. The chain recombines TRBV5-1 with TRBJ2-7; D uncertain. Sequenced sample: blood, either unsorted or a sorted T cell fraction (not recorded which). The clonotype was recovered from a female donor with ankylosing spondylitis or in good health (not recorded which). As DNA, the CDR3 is TGCGCCAGCAGCTTAACTGCAGGATTAAACGAGCAGTACTTC. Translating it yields CASSLTAGLNEQYF.